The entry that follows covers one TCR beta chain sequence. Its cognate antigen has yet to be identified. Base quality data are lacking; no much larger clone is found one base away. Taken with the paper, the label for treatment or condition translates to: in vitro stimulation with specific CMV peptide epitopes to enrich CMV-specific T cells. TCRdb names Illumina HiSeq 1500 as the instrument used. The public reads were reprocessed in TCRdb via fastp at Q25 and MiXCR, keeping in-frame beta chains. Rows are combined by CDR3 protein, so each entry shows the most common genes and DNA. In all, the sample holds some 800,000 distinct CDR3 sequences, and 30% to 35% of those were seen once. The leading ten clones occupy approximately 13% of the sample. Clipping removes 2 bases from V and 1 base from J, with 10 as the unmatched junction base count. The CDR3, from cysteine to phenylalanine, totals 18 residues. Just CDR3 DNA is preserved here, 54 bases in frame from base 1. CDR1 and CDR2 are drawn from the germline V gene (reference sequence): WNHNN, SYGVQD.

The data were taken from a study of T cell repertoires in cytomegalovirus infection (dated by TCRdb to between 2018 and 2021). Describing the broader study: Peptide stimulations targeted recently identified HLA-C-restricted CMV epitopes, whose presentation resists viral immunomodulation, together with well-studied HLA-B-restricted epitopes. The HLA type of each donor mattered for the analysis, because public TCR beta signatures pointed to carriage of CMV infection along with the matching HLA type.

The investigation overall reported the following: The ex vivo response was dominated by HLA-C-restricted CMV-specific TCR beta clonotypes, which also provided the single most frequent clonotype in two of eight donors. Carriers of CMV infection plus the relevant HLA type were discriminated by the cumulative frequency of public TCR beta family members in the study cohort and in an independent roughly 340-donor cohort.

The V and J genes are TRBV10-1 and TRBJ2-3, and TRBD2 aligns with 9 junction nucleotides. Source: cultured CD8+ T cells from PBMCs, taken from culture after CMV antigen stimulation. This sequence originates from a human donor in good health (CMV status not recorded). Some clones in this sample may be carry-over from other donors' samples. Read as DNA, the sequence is TGCGCCAGCAGTGAGACGTCAGGGGTAGCGGGGGGCACAGATACGCAGTATTTT. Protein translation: CASSETSGVAGGTDTQYF.